This TCR beta chain appears in the sequencing data of a study of T-cell reconstitution after alpha-beta-depleted transplantation in children. A TCRbeta library incorporating unique molecular identifiers was prepared. MiXCR was run by TCRdb on the PCR reads, yielding one entry per CDR3 protein. This table holds over 150,000 distinct CDR3 sequences, around 5.9% found once. This clonotype was detected only a few times. Its antigen is not known. Study-level findings and limits: One year after transplant, T-cell counts and diversity came mostly from newly produced T cells. Approximately two months post-transplant, alpha-beta T cells reportedly originated from several hundred expanded graft clones.

V lost 5 bases, J lost 2 bases, and 16 bases lay in between. CDR3 size: 15 residues. This chain links TRBV12-3 or TRBV12-4 with TRBJ2-7; tentative D call: TRBD1 (6 bases). The sequences come from PBMCs, collected before TCRalphabeta/CD19-depleted stem cell transplant. The sequence was collected from a girl under three years old with combined immunodeficiency, due to receive a stem cell transplant. CDR3 loop: CASSPAVQGPYEQYF. The CDR3 region has the DNA TGTGCCAGCAGTCCCGCGGTCCAGGGGCCCTACGAGCAGTACTTC.